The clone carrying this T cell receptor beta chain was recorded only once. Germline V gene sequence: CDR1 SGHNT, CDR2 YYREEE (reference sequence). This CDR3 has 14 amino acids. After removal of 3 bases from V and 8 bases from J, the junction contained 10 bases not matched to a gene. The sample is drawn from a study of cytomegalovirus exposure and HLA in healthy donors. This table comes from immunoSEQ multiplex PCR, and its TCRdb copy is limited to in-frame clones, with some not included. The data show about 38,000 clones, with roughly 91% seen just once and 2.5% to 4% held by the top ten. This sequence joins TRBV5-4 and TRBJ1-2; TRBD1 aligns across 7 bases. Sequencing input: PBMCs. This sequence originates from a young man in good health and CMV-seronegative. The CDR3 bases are TGTGCCAGCAGCTGGAGCCAGGGGGAGAGGGGCTACACCTTC. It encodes CASSWSQGERGYTF.